The present entry profiles one T cell receptor beta chain with its context. CDR1 and CDR2 from the germline V gene are LNHDA and SQIVND (reference sequence). There are 15 residues in the CDR3. The V end was cut by 0 bases, the J end by 9 bases, with 15 bases between. This specimen comes from a study of blood T cell repertoires in COVID-19. As originally analysed: Estimation of nucleated cell counts was performed using reference gene primer amplification. Using immunoSEQ multiplex PCR, the repertoire was profiled, and TCRdb retains in-frame clones only, with some absent. V and J calls and clone size are given by that table; D and trimming were obtained from the DNA. The sample carries roughly 140,000 clones, more than 75% recorded once.

What was sequenced was peripheral blood. V is TRBV19 and J is TRBJ1-5; D ambiguous. The clonotype was recovered from a human donor in a cohort sampled during active COVID-19. CDR3 DNA: TGTGCCAGTAGTATAGATTCAGGCCCGCGTCTGCCCCAGCATTTT. This sequence encodes CASSIDSGPRLPQHF.